This TCR beta chain was obtained from a study of blood T cell repertoires in COVID-19. Study at large: COVID-19 samples collected from the United States, Italy and Spain covered acute and convalescent phases. Sources were T cells, B-cell-depleted T cells, or PBMCs; the material itself was cDNA or gDNA.

As handled by the study authors: Reference gene primer amplification yielded estimated nucleated cell counts. Only in-frame clones appear in the TCRdb table, and some are missing; sequencing was by immunoSEQ multiplex PCR. For V, J and clone size, that table is used; D and trimming come from the DNA. In the table there are approximately 150,000 clones, roughly 82% of which are singletons. This clone was observed once. The origin of this receptor is a man between 65 and 85 years old with acute or convalescent COVID-19. Sequencing was performed on peripheral blood.

CDR3 amino acids: CASSLAFSGGGATDTQYF. CDR3 in DNA: TGCGCCAGCAGCTTGGCCTTTTCTGGCGGGGGGGCTACAGATACGCAGTATTTT. The rearrangement joins TRBV5-1 to TRBJ2-3, with 9 bases matching TRBD2. V lost 0 bases, J lost 3 bases, and 11 bases stayed unmatched. The CDR3 length is 18 residues. Germline CDR1 and CDR2: SGHRS and YFSETQ.